Listed below are T cell receptor beta chains from one sample, sequenced in a study of blood T cell repertoires in COVID-19. Clones were read by immunoSEQ multiplex PCR, and TCRdb kept only the in-frame ones, dropping some. This table holds about 670,000 clones, more than 80% found once. Sequencing used peripheral blood. These receptors were obtained from a woman between 18 and 29 years old with acute or convalescent COVID-19. Each CDR3 is given with its conserved first and last residue.

TRBV28	TRBJ1-2	CASSSPDRVQGYTF
TRBV19	TRBJ1-5	CASSTPWTGGNQPQHF
TRBV11-2	TRBJ1-2	CASSFRQGSGYTF
TRBV28	TRBJ1-2	CASRTWGQGDGGYTF
TRBV2	TRBJ2-2	CASTAARANTGELFF
TRBV11-2	TRBJ2-1	CASSLVRLAGDSYNEQFF
TRBV19	TRBJ1-4	CASSTPQGTNEKLFF
TRBV27	TRBJ2-7	CASSLGSSSYEQYF
TRBV3-1/TRBV3-2	TRBJ1-1	CASSQFVNTEAFF
TRBV30	TRBJ1-3	CAWSPWQGGSGNTIYF
TRBV6-5	TRBJ2-2	CASSNREENTGELFF
TRBV19	TRBJ1-5	CASSSPRTGDQPQHF
TRBV6-6	TRBJ1-5	CASRETGTNQPQHF
TRBV7-9	TRBJ1-3	CASSFSGGSGNTIYF
TRBV2	TRBJ2-3	CASSPNVFTDTQYF
TRBV3-1/TRBV3-2	TRBJ1-2	CASSPTSQGRGYTF
TRBV5-5	TRBJ2-3	CASSLGTSGGTTDTQYF
TRBV7-2	TRBJ2-7	CASSSRTGWGSYEQYF
TRBV30	TRBJ1-1	CAWSVRGGTEAFF
TRBV28	TRBJ1-5	CASRQPGQGNQPQHF
TRBV9	TRBJ2-3	CASSPGGGSTDTQYF
TRBV6-4	TRBJ1-2	CASSSSAGASGYTF
TRBV6-2/TRBV6-3	TRBJ2-7	CASSLRTSGGYEQYF
TRBV30	TRBJ1-1	CAWTSVANTEAFF
TRBV24-1	TRBJ2-7	CATSPGTEPYEQYF
TRBV6-5	TRBJ1-3	CASSSPQGSKGNTIYF